This T cell receptor (beta chain) was profiled in a study of T cells in Graves' hyperthyroidism and ophthalmopathy. This clonotype has a count of ten or more. Patients were excluded because of uncontrolled infection, other autoimmune disease, pregnancy or lactation. Amplification of TCR beta CDR3 regions used RNA as the template. Using the HTBI primer set, a first-round RT-PCR was run on the TCR CDR3. A single record per CDR3 protein comes from TCRdb applying MiXCR to the multiplex PCR reads. Counted here are 650,000 to 850,000 distinct CDR3 sequences, 18% occurring once; the ten biggest clones make up about a sixth. The ends were cut back, 4 bases at V and 2 bases at J, with 5 bases in the middle. CDR3 length equals 12 residues. The germline V gene encodes CDR1 SGHTA and CDR2 FQGTGA.

The specimen was blood. The chain combines TRBV7-3 with TRBJ2-5; no reliable D call. This receptor was taken from a woman in her 50s with Graves' hyperthyroidism that later progressed to Graves' ophthalmopathy. The CDR3 protein is CASSSKQETQYF. For the CDR3, the DNA is TGTGCCAGCAGCTCAAAACAAGAGACCCAGTACTTC.